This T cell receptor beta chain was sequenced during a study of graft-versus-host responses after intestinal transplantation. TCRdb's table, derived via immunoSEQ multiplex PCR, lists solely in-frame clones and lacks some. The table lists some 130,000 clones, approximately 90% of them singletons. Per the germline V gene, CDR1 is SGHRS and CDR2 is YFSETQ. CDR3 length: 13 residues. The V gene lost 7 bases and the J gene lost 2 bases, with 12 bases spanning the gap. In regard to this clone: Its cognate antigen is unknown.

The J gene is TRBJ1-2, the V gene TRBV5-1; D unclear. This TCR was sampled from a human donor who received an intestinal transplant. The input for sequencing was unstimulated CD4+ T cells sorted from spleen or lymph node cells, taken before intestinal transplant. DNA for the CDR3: TGCGCCAGCCGCACGGACGGGAACTATGGCTACACCTTC. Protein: CASRTDGNYGYTF.